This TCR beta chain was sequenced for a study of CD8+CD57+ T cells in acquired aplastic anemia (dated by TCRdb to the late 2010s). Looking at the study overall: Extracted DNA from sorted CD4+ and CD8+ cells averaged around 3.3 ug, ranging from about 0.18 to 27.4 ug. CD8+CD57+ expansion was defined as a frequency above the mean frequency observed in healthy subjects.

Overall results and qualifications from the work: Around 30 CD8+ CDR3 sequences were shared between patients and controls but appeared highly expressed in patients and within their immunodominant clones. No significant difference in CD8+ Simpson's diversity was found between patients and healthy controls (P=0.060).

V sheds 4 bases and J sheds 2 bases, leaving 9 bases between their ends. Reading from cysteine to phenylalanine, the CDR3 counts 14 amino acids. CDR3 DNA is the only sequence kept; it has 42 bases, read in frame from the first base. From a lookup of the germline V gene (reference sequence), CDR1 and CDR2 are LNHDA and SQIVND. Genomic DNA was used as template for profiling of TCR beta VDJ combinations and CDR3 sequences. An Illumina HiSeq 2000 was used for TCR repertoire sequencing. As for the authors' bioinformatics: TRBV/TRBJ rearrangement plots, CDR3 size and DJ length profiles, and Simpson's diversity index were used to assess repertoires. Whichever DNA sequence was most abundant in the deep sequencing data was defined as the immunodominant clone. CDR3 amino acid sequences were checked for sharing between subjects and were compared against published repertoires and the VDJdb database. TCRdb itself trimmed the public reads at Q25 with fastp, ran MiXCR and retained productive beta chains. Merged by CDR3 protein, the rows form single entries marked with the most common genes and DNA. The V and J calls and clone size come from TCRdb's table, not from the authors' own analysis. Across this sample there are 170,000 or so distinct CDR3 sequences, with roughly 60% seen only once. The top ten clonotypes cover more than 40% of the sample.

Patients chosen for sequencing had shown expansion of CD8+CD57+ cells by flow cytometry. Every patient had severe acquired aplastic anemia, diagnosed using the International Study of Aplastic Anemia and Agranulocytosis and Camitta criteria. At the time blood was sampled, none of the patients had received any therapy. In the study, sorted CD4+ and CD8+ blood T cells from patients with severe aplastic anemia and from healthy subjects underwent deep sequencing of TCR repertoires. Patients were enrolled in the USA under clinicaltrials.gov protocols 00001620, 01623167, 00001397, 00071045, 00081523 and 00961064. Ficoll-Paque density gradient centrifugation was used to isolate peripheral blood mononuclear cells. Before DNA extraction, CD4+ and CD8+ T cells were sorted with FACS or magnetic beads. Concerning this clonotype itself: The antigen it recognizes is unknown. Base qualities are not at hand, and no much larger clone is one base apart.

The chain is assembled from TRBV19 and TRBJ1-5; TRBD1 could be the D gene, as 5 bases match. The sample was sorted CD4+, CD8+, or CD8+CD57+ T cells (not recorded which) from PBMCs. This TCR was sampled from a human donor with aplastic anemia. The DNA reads TGTGCCAGTAGTACCGACAGCCGCAATCAGCCCCAGCATTTT. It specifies CASSTDSRNQPQHF.